This entry lists 19 T cell receptor beta chains sequenced from one sample in a study of cytomegalovirus exposure and HLA in healthy donors. The PCR had 60 Vbeta and 13 Jbeta primers. Sequencing used immunoSEQ multiplex PCR; TCRdb keeps in-frame clones, though not all of them. This sample has some 150,000 clones; 65% to 85% occur once, and the top ten carry 6.7%. Sequencing used PBMCs. Receptors were obtained from a woman between 40 and 55 years old in good health and CMV-seropositive.

The chain has TRBV19 and TRBJ2-7; 7 bases are a match to TRBD2. The germline V gene has CDR1 LNHDA and CDR2 SQIVND (reference sequence). V trimming: 3 bases; J trimming: 1 base; junction bases outside the gene matches: 3. The CDR3 sequence is 14 residues long. The CDR3: CASSILSGSYEQYF. Written as DNA, the CDR3 is TGTGCCAGTAGTATCCTTAGCGGGTCCTACGAGCAGTACTTC.

With respect to this clone: The sample has other DNA sequences that encode this CDR3 too. The rearrangement links TRBV9 to TRBJ1-2; TRBD1 aligns across 10 bases. With V trimmed by 0 bases and J by 1 base, 0 bases remained unmatched. The length of the CDR3 is 15 residues. Germline V gene lookup returns CDR1 SGDLS and CDR2 YYNGEE. In DNA, the CDR3 is TGTGCCAGCAGCGTAGGGACAGGGGGTAACTATGGCTACACCTTC. It translates to CASSVGTGGNYGYTF.

J is TRBJ2-7 and V is TRBV5-4; 7 nucleotides line up with TRBD1. After removal of 0 bases from V and 4 bases from J, the junction contained 7 bases not matched to a gene. This CDR3 has 15 amino acids. Germline-derived CDR1 and CDR2 are SGHNT and YYREEE (reference sequence). The DNA of the CDR3 is TGTGCCAGCAGCTTGGTGTGGACAGGAAGATACGAGCAGTACTTC. Protein sequence: CASSLVWTGRYEQYF.

V gene TRBV2 combines with J gene TRBJ1-3; a possible D gene is TRBD1 (6 bases). The CDR3 runs to 13 residues. Germline loops: CDR1 SNHLY, CDR2 FYNNEI. CDR3 loop: CAKTAGAGNTIYF. In DNA form, the CDR3 reads TGTGCTAAAACGGCAGGGGCTGGAAACACCATATATTTT.

V gene TRBV5-6 combines with J gene TRBJ1-2; TRBD1 might be the D (6 bases). CDR1 SGHDT and CDR2 YYEEEE come from the germline V gene. With 4 bases removed from V and 8 bases from J, the gap between germline ends came to 18 bases. This CDR3 has 14 amino acids. CDR3 sequence: CASSGGDTVVGYTF. CDR3 DNA: TGTGCCAGCAGCGGGGGGGACACCGTCGTAGGCTACACCTTC. Full variable domain (missing parts from reference TRBV5-6 and TRBJ1-2): DAGVTQSPTHLIKTRGQQVTLRCSPKSGHDTVSWYQQALGQGPQFIFQYYEEEERQRGNFPDRFSGHQFPNYSSELNVNALLLGDSALYLCASSGGDTVVGYTFGSGTRLTVV.

The genes are TRBV19 and TRBJ1-2; 11 bases are shared with TRBD1. The CDR3 is made up of 15 amino acids. The ends lost 5 bases at V and 2 bases at J; junction bases unmatched: 4. The germline gives CDR1 LNHDA, CDR2 SQIVND (reference sequence). CDR3 bases: TGTGCCAGTAGTGCCGGGACAGGGGGAAACTATGGCTACACCTTC. This encodes CASSAGTGGNYGYTF.

Regarding this clone: In the same sample, other DNA sequences code for this CDR3. J is TRBJ1-6 and V is TRBV9; 8 bases align to TRBD1. Per germline, CDR1 SGDLS and CDR2 YYNGEE. The CDR3 sequence is 15 residues long. V was pared by 8 bases and J by 5 bases, with 9 bases of the junction left unmatched. In DNA form, the CDR3 reads TGTGCCAGTAGCTTCGGGACAGGAGATAATTCACCCCTCCACTTT. Protein product: CASSFGTGDNSPLHF.

About this clone itself: Mismatch with germline at one junction end may stem from a read error. V and J are TRBV7-9 and TRBJ2-1; 7 positions match TRBD2. Germline lookup yields CDR1 SEHNR and CDR2 FQNEAQ (reference sequence). The CDR3 is 15 residues long. The CDR3 DNA reads as TGTGCCAGCAGCCTAGCTGGCGGGGGAGCGTATGAGCAGTTCTTC. This translates into CASSLAGGGAYEQFF.

The genes are TRBV28 and TRBJ1-2; perhaps TRBD1 as D (6 bases). The CDR3 spans 15 residues. CDR1 and CDR2 from the germline V gene are MDHEN and SYDVKM. Trimming shortened V by 2 bases and J by 4 bases, and 14 bases separated the two germline ends. In nucleotides, the CDR3 is TGTGCCAGCAGTTTAAGGGCAGGGGCCGCCTATGGCTACACCTTC. Translated: CASSLRAGAAYGYTF.

This rearrangement joins TRBV7-9 to TRBJ2-5; D is ambiguous. V was pared by 5 bases and J by 2 bases, with 9 bases between. The CDR3 loop spans 13 amino acids. Looked up from germline, CDR1 is SEHNR and CDR2 is FQNEAQ (reference sequence). CDR3 loop: CASSHSGQETQYF. CDR3 DNA sequence: TGTGCCAGCAGCCACTCGGGTCAAGAGACCCAGTACTTC.

This sequence joins TRBV5-6 and TRBJ1-1, with D perhaps matching TRBD1 (5 bases). This CDR3 has 12 residues. V was trimmed by 4 bases and J by 5 bases, leaving 9 bases between them. Germline values: CDR1 SGHDT, CDR2 YYEEEE. CDR3 region: CASSIPGTEAFF. The CDR3 nucleotides are TGTGCCAGCAGCATTCCAGGGACTGAAGCTTTCTTT.

The chain is built from TRBV5-1 and TRBJ2-5; 7 positions match TRBD2. With V trimmed by 4 bases and J by 5 bases, 5 bases remained unmatched. Germline CDR1 reads SGHRS; CDR2 reads YFSETQ. The length of the CDR3 is 13 residues. CDR3 DNA: TGCGCCAGCAGCGAGGGACTAACGGAGACCCAGTACTTC. Amino acids: CASSEGLTETQYF. The full variable domain, with the rest looked up from reference TRBV5-1 and TRBJ2-5, is KAGVTQTPRYLIKTRGQQVTLSCSPISGHRSVSWYQQTPGQGLQFLFEYFSETQRNKGNFPGRFSGRQFSNSRSEMNVSTLELGDSALYLCASSEGLTETQYFGPGTRLLVL.

This chain uses TRBV5-1 with TRBJ2-3; 14 nucleotides agree with TRBD2. The CDR3 has 21 residues. Germline trimming cut 0 bases from V and 6 bases from J; bases unmatched to any gene: 18. Germline assignment: CDR1 SGHRS and CDR2 YFSETQ. The CDR3 is CASSLDRDPETSGGAWDTQYF. CDR3 sequence (DNA): TGCGCCAGCAGCTTGGACAGGGATCCTGAGACTAGCGGGGGGGCGTGGGATACGCAGTATTTT.

The sample holds a few counts of this clone. The genes are TRBV12-5 and TRBJ2-7, with 14 bases matching TRBD2. The CDR3 extends over 16 amino acids. Germline V gene sequence: CDR1 LGHNT, CDR2 FRNRAP. V lost 3 bases and J lost 6; bases outside the gene matches: 7. CDR3 in amino acids: CASGLRRLAGGFEQYF. CDR3 DNA: TGTGCTAGTGGTTTAAGGAGACTAGCGGGGGGGTTCGAGCAGTACTTC.

For the CDR3, the DNA is TGTGCCAGGAACCAGGGGTTTATCTACGAGCAGTACTTC. This gives the protein CARNQGFIYEQYF. V usage is TRBV2 and J usage is TRBJ2-7; a weak D match, TRBD1 (6 bases). The CDR3 extends over 13 amino acids. Trimming cost V 9 bases and J 3 bases, with 15 bases left between them. Germline assignment: CDR1 SNHLY and CDR2 FYNNEI.

This sequence joins TRBV5-4 and TRBJ2-7, with D perhaps matching TRBD1 (6 bases). CDR3 length: 14 residues. Germline lookup yields CDR1 SGHNT and CDR2 YYREEE (reference sequence). V lost 2 bases to trimming and J lost 3 bases, with 12 bases between them. The CDR3: CASSFRGRDYEQYF. CDR3 nucleotides: TGTGCCAGCAGCTTCAGGGGCCGTGACTACGAGCAGTACTTC.

The CDR3 loop reads CASSFSGGTEAFF. The CDR3, as DNA: TGCGCCAGCAGCTTCTCGGGAGGGACTGAAGCTTTCTTT. The chain couples TRBV5-1 to TRBJ1-1, with D unclear. The CDR3 has 13 amino acids. CDR1 is SGHRS, CDR2 YFSETQ, per germline. Trimming removed 2 bases from V and 5 bases from J, with 10 bases in between.

J is TRBJ2-5 and V is TRBV4-1, with a weak D call TRBD2 (5 bases). This CDR3 has 16 residues. CDR1 is MGHRA, CDR2 YSYEKL, per germline. The germline V and J ends were trimmed by 6 bases and 2 bases, with 19 bases remaining between them. The CDR3 DNA sequence: TGCGCCAGCAGTTTAAATAGACTATCGATTCAAGAGACCCAGTACTTC. It encodes CASSLNRLSIQETQYF.

This clone was recorded a few times. This chain joins TRBV2 and TRBJ1-5; D remains unclear. Germline CDR1 reads SNHLY; CDR2 reads FYNNEI. The CDR3 loop spans 14 amino acids. V was pared by 7 bases and J by 0 bases, with 10 bases between. CDR3 in amino acids: CASTRTGSNQPQHF. The CDR3 DNA reads TGTGCCAGCACTCGAACGGGTAGCAATCAGCCCCAGCATTTT.